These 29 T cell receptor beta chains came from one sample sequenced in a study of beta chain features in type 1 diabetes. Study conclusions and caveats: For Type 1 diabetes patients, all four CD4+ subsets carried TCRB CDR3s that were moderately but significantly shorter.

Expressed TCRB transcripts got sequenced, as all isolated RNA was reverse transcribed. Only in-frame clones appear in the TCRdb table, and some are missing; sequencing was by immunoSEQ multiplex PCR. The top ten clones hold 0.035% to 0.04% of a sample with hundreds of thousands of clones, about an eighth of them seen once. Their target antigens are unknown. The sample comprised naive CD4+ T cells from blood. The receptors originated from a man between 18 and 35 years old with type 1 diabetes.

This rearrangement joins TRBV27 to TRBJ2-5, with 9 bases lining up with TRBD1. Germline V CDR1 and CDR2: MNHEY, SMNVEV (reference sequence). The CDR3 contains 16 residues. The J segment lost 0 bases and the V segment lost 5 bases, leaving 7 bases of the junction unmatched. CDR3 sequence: CASSPGQGSYQETQYF. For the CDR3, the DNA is TGTGCCAGCAGTCCCGGACAGGGGTCGTACCAAGAGACCCAGTACTTC.

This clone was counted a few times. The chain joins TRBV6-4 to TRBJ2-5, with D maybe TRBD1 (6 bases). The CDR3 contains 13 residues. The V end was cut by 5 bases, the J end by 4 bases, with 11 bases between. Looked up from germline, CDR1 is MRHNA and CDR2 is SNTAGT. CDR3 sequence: CASSRTVAETQYF. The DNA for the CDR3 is TGTGCCAGCAGTAGGACAGTCGCAGAGACCCAGTACTTC.

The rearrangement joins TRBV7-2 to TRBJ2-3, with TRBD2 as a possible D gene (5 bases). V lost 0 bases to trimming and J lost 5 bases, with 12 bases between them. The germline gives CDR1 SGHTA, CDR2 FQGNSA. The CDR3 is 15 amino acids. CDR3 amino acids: CASSLAPAEGDTQYF. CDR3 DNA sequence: TGTGCCAGCAGCTTAGCTCCGGCCGAGGGAGATACGCAGTATTTT.

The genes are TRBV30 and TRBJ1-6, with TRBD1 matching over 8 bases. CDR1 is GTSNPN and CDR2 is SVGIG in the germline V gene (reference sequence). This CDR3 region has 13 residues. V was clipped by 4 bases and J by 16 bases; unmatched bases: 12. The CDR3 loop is CAWTGRGQGSLHF. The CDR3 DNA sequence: TGTGCCTGGACCGGACGCGGACAGGGCTCTCTCCACTTT.

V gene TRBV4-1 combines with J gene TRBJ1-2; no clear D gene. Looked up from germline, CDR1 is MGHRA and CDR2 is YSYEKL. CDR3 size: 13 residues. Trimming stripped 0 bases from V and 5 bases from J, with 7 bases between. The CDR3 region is CASSQDLEYGYTF. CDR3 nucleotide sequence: TGCGCCAGCAGCCAAGACCTCGAGTATGGCTACACCTTC.

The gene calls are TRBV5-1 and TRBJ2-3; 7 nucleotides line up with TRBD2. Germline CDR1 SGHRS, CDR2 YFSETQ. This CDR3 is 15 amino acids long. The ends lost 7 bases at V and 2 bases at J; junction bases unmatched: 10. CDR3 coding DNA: TGCGCCAGCGGAACAGCGGGATCCGACACAGATACGCAGTATTTT. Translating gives CASGTAGSDTDTQYF.

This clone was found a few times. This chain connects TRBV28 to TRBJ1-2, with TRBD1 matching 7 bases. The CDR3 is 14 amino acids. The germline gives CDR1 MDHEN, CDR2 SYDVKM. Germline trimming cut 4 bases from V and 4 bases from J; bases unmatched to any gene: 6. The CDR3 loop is CASSSQGVLYGYTF. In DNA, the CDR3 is TGTGCCAGCAGTTCGCAGGGGGTCCTCTATGGCTACACCTTC.

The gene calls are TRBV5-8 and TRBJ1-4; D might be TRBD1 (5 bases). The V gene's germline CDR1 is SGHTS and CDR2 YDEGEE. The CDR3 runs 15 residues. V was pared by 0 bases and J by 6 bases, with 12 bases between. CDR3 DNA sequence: TGTGCCAGCAGCTTGGGTTTCAGGGCAGATGAAAAACTGTTTTTT. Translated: CASSLGFRADEKLFF. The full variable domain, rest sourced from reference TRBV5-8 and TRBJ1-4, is EAGVTQSPTHLIKTRGQQATLRCSPISGHTSVYWYQQALGLGLQFLLWYDEGEERNRGNFPPRFSGRQFPNYSSELNVNALELEDSALYLCASSLGFRADEKLFFGSGTQLSVL.

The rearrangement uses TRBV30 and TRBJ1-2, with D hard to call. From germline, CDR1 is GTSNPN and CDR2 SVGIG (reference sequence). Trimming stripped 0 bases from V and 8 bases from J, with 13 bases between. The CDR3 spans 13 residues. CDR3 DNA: TGTGCCTGGAGTGTAGTATTGCGGGGAGGCTACACCTTC. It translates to CAWSVVLRGGYTF.

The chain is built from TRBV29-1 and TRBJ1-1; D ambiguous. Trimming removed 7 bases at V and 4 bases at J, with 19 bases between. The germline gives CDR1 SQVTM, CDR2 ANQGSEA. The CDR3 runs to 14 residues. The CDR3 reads CSGTGPPSRTEAFF. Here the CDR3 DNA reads TGCAGCGGGACCGGGCCCCCCTCGCGCACTGAAGCTTTCTTT. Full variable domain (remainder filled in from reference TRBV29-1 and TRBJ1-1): SAVISQKPSRDICQRGTSLTIQCQVDSQVTMMFWYRQQPGQSLTLIATANQGSEATYESGFVIDKFPISRPNLTFSTLTVSNMSPEDSSIYLCSGTGPPSRTEAFFGQGTRLTVV.

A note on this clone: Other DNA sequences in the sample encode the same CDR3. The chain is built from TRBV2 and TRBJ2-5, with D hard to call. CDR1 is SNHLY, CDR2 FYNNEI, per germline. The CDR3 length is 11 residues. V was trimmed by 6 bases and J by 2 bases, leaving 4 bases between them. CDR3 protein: CASRIQETQYF. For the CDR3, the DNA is TGTGCCAGCAGGATTCAAGAGACCCAGTACTTC.

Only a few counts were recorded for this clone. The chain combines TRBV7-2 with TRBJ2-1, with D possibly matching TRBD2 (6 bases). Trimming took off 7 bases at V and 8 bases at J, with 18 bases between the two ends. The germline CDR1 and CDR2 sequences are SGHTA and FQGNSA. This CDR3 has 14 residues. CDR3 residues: CASIQRAGGDEQFF. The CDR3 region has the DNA TGTGCCAGCATCCAGCGGGCGGGCGGGGATGAGCAGTTCTTC.

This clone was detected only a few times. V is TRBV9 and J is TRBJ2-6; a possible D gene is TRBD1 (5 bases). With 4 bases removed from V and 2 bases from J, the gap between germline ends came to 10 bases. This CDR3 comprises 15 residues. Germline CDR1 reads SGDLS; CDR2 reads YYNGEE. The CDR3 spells CASSFQGAGANVLTF. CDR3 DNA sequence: TGTGCCAGCAGCTTCCAGGGTGCTGGGGCCAACGTCCTGACTTTC. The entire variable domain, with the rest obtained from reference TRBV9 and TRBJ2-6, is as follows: DSGVTQTPKHLITATGQRVTLRCSPRSGDLSVYWYQQSLDQGLQFLIQYYNGEERAKGNILERFSAQQFPDLHSELNLSSLELGDSALYFCASSFQGAGANVLTFGAGSRLTVL.

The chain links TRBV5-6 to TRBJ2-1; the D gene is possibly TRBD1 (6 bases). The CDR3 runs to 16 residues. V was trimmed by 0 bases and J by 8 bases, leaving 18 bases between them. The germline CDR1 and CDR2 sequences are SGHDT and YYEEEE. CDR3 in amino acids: CASSLDIWTEVHEQFF. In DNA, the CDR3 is TGTGCCAGCAGCTTGGATATTTGGACAGAAGTCCATGAGCAGTTCTTC.

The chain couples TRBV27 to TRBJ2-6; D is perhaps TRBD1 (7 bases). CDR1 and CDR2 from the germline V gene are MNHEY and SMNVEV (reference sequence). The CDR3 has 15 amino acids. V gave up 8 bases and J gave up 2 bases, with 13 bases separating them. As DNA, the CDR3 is TGTGCCAGCGGAGGGCAGGGGGCTGGGGCCAACGTCCTGACTTTC. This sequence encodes CASGGQGAGANVLTF.

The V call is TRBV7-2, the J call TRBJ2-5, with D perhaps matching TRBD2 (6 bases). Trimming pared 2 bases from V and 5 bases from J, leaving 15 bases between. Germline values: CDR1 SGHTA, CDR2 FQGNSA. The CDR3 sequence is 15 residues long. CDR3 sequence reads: CASSLNGGRGETQYF. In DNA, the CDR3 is TGTGCCAGCAGCTTAAATGGTGGCCGGGGGGAGACCCAGTACTTC.

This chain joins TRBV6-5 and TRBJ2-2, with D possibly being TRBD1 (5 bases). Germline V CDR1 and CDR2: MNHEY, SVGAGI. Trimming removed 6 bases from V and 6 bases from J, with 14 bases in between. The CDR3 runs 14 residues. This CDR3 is CASSPREGAGELFF. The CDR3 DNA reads TGTGCCAGCAGCCCCCGTGAAGGGGCCGGGGAGCTGTTTTTT.

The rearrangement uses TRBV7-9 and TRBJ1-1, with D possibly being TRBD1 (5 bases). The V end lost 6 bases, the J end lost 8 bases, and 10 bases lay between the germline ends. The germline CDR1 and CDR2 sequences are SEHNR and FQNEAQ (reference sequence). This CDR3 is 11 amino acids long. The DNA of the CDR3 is TGTGCCAGCAGAGCCTCAGGGGAAGCTTTCTTT. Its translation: CASRASGEAFF.

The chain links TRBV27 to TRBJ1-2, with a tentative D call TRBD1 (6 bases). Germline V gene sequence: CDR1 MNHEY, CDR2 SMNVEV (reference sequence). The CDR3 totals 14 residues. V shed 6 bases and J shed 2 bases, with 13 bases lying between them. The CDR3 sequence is CASRPGTMNYGYTF. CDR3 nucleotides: TGTGCCAGCAGACCCGGGACAATGAACTATGGCTACACCTTC.

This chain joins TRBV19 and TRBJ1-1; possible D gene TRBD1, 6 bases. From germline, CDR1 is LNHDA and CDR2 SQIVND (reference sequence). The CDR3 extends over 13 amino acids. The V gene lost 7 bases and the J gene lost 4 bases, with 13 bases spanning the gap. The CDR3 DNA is TGTGCCAGTAACCGGCAGGGGAGCACTGAAGCTTTCTTT. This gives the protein CASNRQGSTEAFF.

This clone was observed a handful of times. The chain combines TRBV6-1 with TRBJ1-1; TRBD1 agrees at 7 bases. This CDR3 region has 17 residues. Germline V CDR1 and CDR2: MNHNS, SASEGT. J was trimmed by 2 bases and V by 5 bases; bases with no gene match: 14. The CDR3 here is CASSKGTDRAPNTEAFF. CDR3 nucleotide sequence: TGTGCCAGCAGTAAAGGGACAGACCGGGCCCCTAACACTGAAGCTTTCTTT.

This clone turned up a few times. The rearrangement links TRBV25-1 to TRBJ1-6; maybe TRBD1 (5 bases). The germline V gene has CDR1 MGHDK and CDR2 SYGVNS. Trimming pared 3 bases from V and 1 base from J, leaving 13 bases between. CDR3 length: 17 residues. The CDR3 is CASSEDMAGSYNSPLHF. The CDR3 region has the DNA TGTGCCAGCAGTGAGGACATGGCGGGATCCTATAATTCACCCCTCCACTTT.

This CDR3 is CASSFGQIDYGYTF. CDR3 nucleotide sequence: TGTGCCAGCAGCTTTGGCCAGATTGACTATGGCTACACCTTC. This chain connects TRBV7-8 to TRBJ1-2, with D unresolved. This CDR3 has 14 amino acids. Germline CDR1 is SGHVS and CDR2 is FQNEAQ. V shed 3 bases and J shed 3 bases, with 11 bases lying between them.

The CDR3 reads CAISEVDTGELFF. The CDR3 DNA follows: TGTGCCATCAGTGAGGTGGACACCGGGGAGCTGTTTTTT. This chain connects TRBV10-3 to TRBJ2-2; D unclear. CDR3 length: 13 residues. The germline V gene encodes CDR1 ENHRY and CDR2 SYGVKD. V lost 2 bases to trimming and J lost 3 bases, with 4 bases between them.

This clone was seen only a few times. CDR3 DNA sequence: TGTGCCAGCAGCTTAGCGGGGACAGACCCCCTGGAGCAGTACTTC. It encodes CASSLAGTDPLEQYF. This chain links TRBV7-2 with TRBJ2-7; 7 nucleotides line up with TRBD1. This CDR3 has 15 amino acids. The germline gives CDR1 SGHTA, CDR2 FQGNSA. The trim removed 0 bases at V and 7 bases at J, leaving 9 bases unmatched.

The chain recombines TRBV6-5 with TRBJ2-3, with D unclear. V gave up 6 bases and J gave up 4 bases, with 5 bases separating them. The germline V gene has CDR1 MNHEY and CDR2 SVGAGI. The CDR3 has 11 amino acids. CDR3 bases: TGTGCCAGCAGGACTTCAGATACGCAGTATTTT. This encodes CASRTSDTQYF.

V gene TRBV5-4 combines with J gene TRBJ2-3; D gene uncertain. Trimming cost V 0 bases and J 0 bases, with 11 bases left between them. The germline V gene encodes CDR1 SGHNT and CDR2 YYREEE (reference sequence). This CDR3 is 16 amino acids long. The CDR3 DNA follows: TGTGCCAGCAGCTTGGCGGCAGCCATCAGCACAGATACGCAGTATTTT. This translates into CASSLAAAISTDTQYF.

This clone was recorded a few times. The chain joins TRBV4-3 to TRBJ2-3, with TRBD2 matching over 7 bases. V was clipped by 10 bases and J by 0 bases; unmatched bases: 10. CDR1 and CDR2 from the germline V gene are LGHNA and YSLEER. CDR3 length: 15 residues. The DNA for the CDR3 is TGCGCCACTAAGCGGTCGCGGGGGAGCACAGATACGCAGTATTTT. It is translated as CATKRSRGSTDTQYF.

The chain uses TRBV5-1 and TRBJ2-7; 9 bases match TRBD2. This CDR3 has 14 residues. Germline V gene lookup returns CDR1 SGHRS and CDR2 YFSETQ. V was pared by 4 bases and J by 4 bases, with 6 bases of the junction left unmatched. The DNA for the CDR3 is TGCGCCAGCAGCGGGTCGCTAGCGGGGTACGAGCAGTACTTC. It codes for CASSGSLAGYEQYF.